Each of the 27 T cell receptor beta chains below was sequenced from the same sample in a study of radiation and T cells in renal cell carcinoma (dated by TCRdb to between 2020 and 2021). The time point label of this sample denotes: blood 2 weeks post-SBRT. The label giving this sample's treatment or condition can be read as: 15 Gy SBRT to primary tumor, nephrectomy 4 weeks later. Libraries were built with the immunoSEQ multiplex PCR assay. In TCRdb, the immuneACCESS table is reduced to in-frame sequences with V and J assigned. These tables do not hold every clone; where another copy was compared, an unresolved V gene accounts for under half, and the others remain unexplained. In this sample the table shows just over 150,000 clones, 87% of which occur a single time. Clones ranked in the top ten supply 10% to 15% of the sample. The starting material was blood, obtained from a patient whose treatment included radiotherapy and nephrectomy. These TCRs come from a woman between 45 and 60 years old with renal cell carcinoma.

The V call is TRBV5-1, the J call TRBJ2-5, with 7 bases aligning to TRBD1. This CDR3 spans 14 amino acids. V lost 4 bases and J lost 4; bases outside the gene matches: 7. CDR1 SGHRS and CDR2 YFSETQ come from the germline V gene. The CDR3 DNA follows: TGCGCCAGCAGCACCACAGGGGTTGGAGAGACCCAGTACTTC. It codes for CASSTTGVGETQYF.

The V and J genes are TRBV5-4 and TRBJ2-3; 10 bases agree with TRBD2. The germline CDR1 and CDR2 sequences are SGHNT and YYREEE (reference sequence). The J segment lost 2 bases and the V segment lost 4 bases, leaving 10 bases of the junction unmatched. This CDR3 is 17 amino acids long. The CDR3: CASSPLAGALNTDTQYF. The CDR3 DNA sequence: TGTGCCAGCAGCCCTCTAGCGGGGGCACTCAACACAGATACGCAGTATTTT. The full variable domain, in which reference TRBV5-4 and TRBJ2-3 provide the parts outside the CDR3, is ETGVTQSPTHLIKTRGQQVTLRCSSQSGHNTVSWYQQALGQGPQFIFQYYREEENGRGNFPPRFSGLQFPNYSSELNVNALELDDSALYLCASSPLAGALNTDTQYFGPGTRLTVL.

The genes are TRBV9 and TRBJ2-1; 7 nucleotides agree with TRBD2. The length of the CDR3 is 14 residues. Germline trimming cut 8 bases from V and 0 bases from J; bases unmatched to any gene: 5. The germline CDR1 and CDR2 sequences are SGDLS and YYNGEE. The CDR3, as DNA: TGTGCCAGTCGGGGGGAGAGCTCCTACAATGAGCAGTTCTTC. As protein: CASRGESSYNEQFF.

The rearrangement joins TRBV7-2 to TRBJ2-7, with D possibly matching TRBD1 (6 bases). Trimming took off 2 bases at V and 1 base at J, with 12 bases between the two ends. The CDR3 runs to 15 residues. Germline V gene data show CDR1 as SGHTA and CDR2 as FQGNSA. CDR3 bases: TGTGCCAGCAGCTTATCAGGGGCAGTATCCTACGAGCAGTACTTC. Translating it yields CASSLSGAVSYEQYF.

The chain joins TRBV7-9 to TRBJ2-5; D may be TRBD2 (5 bases). V lost 5 bases and J 5 bases, leaving 15 bases between the germline ends. Germline CDR1 SEHNR, CDR2 FQNEAQ (reference sequence). The CDR3 totals 14 residues. Here the CDR3 reads CASSPLGRRETQYF. The CDR3 DNA follows: TGTGCCAGCAGCCCTCTAGGCAGGAGGGAGACCCAGTACTTC. Full variable domain (missing parts from reference TRBV7-9 and TRBJ2-5): DTGVSQNPRHKITKRGQNVTFRCDPISEHNRLYWYRQTLGQGPEFLTYFQNEAQLEKSRLLSDRFSAERPKGSFSTLEIQRTEQGDSAMYLCASSPLGRRETQYFGPGTRLLVL.

The table lists this clone with a count of one. The J gene is TRBJ1-2, the V gene TRBV2, with a possible D match to TRBD1 (5 bases). This CDR3 contains 11 residues. V was pared by 8 bases and J by 7 bases, with 11 bases between. The V gene's germline CDR1 is SNHLY and CDR2 FYNNEI. CDR3 loop: CASQGAGGYTF. As DNA, the CDR3 is TGTGCCAGCCAGGGAGCTGGTGGCTACACCTTC.

This clone was observed a handful of times. The chain is built from TRBV2 and TRBJ2-5; 9 bases fit TRBD1. Germline values: CDR1 SNHLY, CDR2 FYNNEI. The V segment lost 7 bases and the J segment 4 bases; nucleotides outside the gene matches: 10. CDR3 size: 15 residues. The CDR3: CASNEDRGGRETQYF. The DNA of the CDR3 is TGTGCCAGCAACGAGGACAGGGGAGGGAGAGAGACCCAGTACTTC.

The rearrangement links TRBV20-1 to TRBJ1-1; D is unclear. Germline assignment: CDR1 DFQATT and CDR2 SNEGSKA (reference sequence). V lost 0 bases and J 8 bases, leaving 7 bases between the germline ends. The CDR3 is 11 residues long. CDR3 loop: CSAREKIEAFF. CDR3 nucleotide sequence: TGCAGTGCTAGAGAGAAAATAGAAGCTTTCTTT.

The chain couples TRBV19 to TRBJ2-7; no clear D gene. V gave up 3 bases and J gave up 0 bases, with 9 bases separating them. In germline, CDR1 is LNHDA, CDR2 SQIVND (reference sequence). The CDR3 totals 14 residues. The CDR3 sequence is CASSIDSSSYEQYF. The CDR3 coding sequence is TGTGCCAGTAGTATCGACTCGAGCTCCTACGAGCAGTACTTC.

This clone came up once. The chain carries TRBV29-1 and TRBJ2-5; 7 bases agree with TRBD2. CDR1 SQVTM and CDR2 ANQGSEA come from the germline V gene. Trimming at V came to 6 bases and at J to 5 bases, leaving 3 bases not matched to a gene. The CDR3 spans 11 residues. CDR3 DNA: TGCAGCGTGCGGGGGTCCGAGACCCAGTACTTC. Protein sequence: CSVRGSETQYF.

The sample holds one count of this clone. V is TRBV7-2 and J is TRBJ2-1, with 7 bases fitting TRBD1. The ends lost 4 bases at V and 7 bases at J; junction bases unmatched: 10. Germline V gives CDR1 SGHTA, CDR2 FQGNSA. This CDR3 has 15 amino acids. The CDR3 nucleotides are TGTGCCAGCAGCTCGACAGGGTTTAAAGTGAATGAGCAGTTCTTC. This sequence encodes CASSSTGFKVNEQFF.

Regarding this clone: Other nucleotide sequences in the sample specify the same CDR3. This chain joins TRBV5-1 and TRBJ2-1, with 7 bases identical to TRBD2. From germline, CDR1 is SGHRS and CDR2 YFSETQ. The CDR3 covers 17 residues. The V segment lost 3 bases and the J segment 0 bases; nucleotides outside the gene matches: 9. The CDR3 loop is CASSSLAGGSSYNEQFF. For the CDR3, the DNA is TGCGCCAGCAGCTCCCTGGCGGGCGGGAGCTCCTACAATGAGCAGTTCTTC.

This clone was detected only once. The chain uses TRBV6-5 and TRBJ1-5; no definite D call. The V end lost 3 bases, the J end lost 7 bases, and 10 bases lay between the germline ends. There are 13 residues in the CDR3. In germline, CDR1 is MNHEY, CDR2 SVGAGI. The CDR3 nucleotides read TGTGCCAGCAGTTATGGGGATACCCAGCCCCAGCATTTT. It codes for CASSYGDTQPQHF.

The V and J genes are TRBV10-2 and TRBJ1-1; the D is unclear. Per the germline V gene, CDR1 is WSHSY and CDR2 is SAAADI. CDR3 size: 11 residues. The ends were cut back, 0 bases at V and 9 bases at J, with 5 bases in the middle. CDR3 sequence reads: CASSESMKAFF. CDR3 sequence (DNA): TGCGCCAGCAGTGAGTCGATGAAAGCTTTCTTT.

This clone was seen only a few times. The rearrangement uses TRBV25-1 and TRBJ2-3, with D perhaps assigned TRBD1 or TRBD2 (6 bases each). The CDR3 contains 15 residues. The ends were cut back, 4 bases at V and 2 bases at J, with 13 bases in the middle. The germline V gene encodes CDR1 MGHDK and CDR2 SYGVNS. The CDR3 sequence is CASSVGGPLTDTQYF. DNA of the CDR3: TGTGCCAGCAGTGTTGGGGGGCCTCTCACAGATACGCAGTATTTT.

This clone was observed a handful of times. The chain couples TRBV5-6 to TRBJ2-7, with 7 bases identical to TRBD1. The CDR3 covers 14 residues. Germline CDR1 SGHDT, CDR2 YYEEEE. V was clipped by 0 bases and J by 3 bases; unmatched bases: 3. CDR3 protein: CASSLGQGRYEQYF. The CDR3 nucleotides are TGTGCCAGCAGCTTGGGACAGGGACGCTACGAGCAGTACTTC.

The V and J genes are TRBV30 and TRBJ1-5, with D unclear. Per the germline V gene, CDR1 is GTSNPN and CDR2 is SVGIG (reference sequence). The CDR3 contains 14 residues. Trimming pared 0 bases from V and 2 bases from J, leaving 8 bases between. The CDR3 nucleotides are TGTGCCTGGAGTGTACTTGGGGGCAATCAGCCCCAGCATTTT. Its translation: CAWSVLGGNQPQHF. Looking up the rest from reference TRBV30 and TRBJ1-5 gives the full variable domain: SQTIHQWPATLVQPVGSPLSLECTVEGTSNPNLYWYRQAAGRGLQLLFYSVGIGQISSEVPQNLSASRPQDRQFILSSKKLLLSDSGFYLCAWSVLGGNQPQHFGDGTRLSIL.

This clone was detected only a few times. V gene TRBV4-1 combines with J gene TRBJ1-5, with unresolved D. The CDR3 is 16 amino acids. Trimming cost V 0 bases and J 4 bases, with 13 bases left between them. CDR1 MGHRA and CDR2 YSYEKL come from the germline V gene. This CDR3 is CASSQDDFQGNQPQHF. In DNA, the CDR3 is TGCGCCAGCAGCCAAGACGACTTCCAAGGGAATCAGCCCCAGCATTTT.

The V and J genes are TRBV5-6 and TRBJ2-5, with 8 bases that match TRBD1. The DNA matches TRBJ2-7 better at its end, which makes the J call doubtful. This CDR3 region has 17 residues. Germline lookup yields CDR1 SGHDT and CDR2 YYEEEE. DNA for the CDR3: TGTGCCAGCAGCTTGGTATGGGAAGACAGGGGTGGCTACGAGCAGTACTTC. Its protein is CASSLVWEDRGGYEQYF.

The chain couples TRBV5-1 to TRBJ1-2; no firm D call. Trimming shortened V by 1 base and J by 0 bases, and 10 bases separated the two germline ends. Germline CDR1 and CDR2: SGHRS and YFSETQ. The length of the CDR3 is 15 residues. The CDR3 spells CASSLNPGSNYGYTF. For the CDR3, the DNA is TGCGCCAGCAGCTTGAATCCGGGGTCTAACTATGGCTACACCTTC.

This clone has a single count. The CDR3 DNA reads as TGTGCCTGGATTGGGGGATGGGGCACTGAAGCTTTCTTT. It specifies CAWIGGWGTEAFF. The chain is built from TRBV30 and TRBJ1-1, with a tentative D call TRBD1 (5 bases). Germline V gene data show CDR1 as GTSNPN and CDR2 as SVGIG (reference sequence). The CDR3 is made up of 13 amino acids. V shed 4 bases and J shed 4 bases, with 13 bases lying between them.

V is TRBV7-3 and J is TRBJ2-3; TRBD2 matches 14 bases. V lost 5 bases to trimming and J lost 4 bases; unmatched junction nucleotides: 2. The germline CDR1 and CDR2 sequences are SGHTA and FQGTGA. The CDR3 covers 15 residues. The CDR3 region has the DNA TGTGCCAGCAGCCAGACTAGCGGGGGGGCAGATACGCAGTATTTT. As protein: CASSQTSGGADTQYF.

The CDR3 reads CASTPEGLNTEAFF. CDR3 in DNA: TGTGCCAGCACCCCTGAGGGACTGAACACTGAAGCTTTCTTT. The chain joins TRBV6-6 to TRBJ1-1; D perhaps matches TRBD1 (5 bases). Germline-derived CDR1 and CDR2 are MNHNY and SVGAGI (reference sequence). The V end lost 7 bases, the J end lost 0 bases, and 12 bases lay between the germline ends. This CDR3 spans 14 amino acids.

This clone was found many times. This chain links TRBV27 with TRBJ2-1; 7 bases align to TRBD2. V lost 2 bases to trimming and J lost 0 bases; unmatched junction nucleotides: 4. The CDR3 is 16 amino acids. Germline V gene sequence: CDR1 MNHEY, CDR2 SMNVEV (reference sequence). This chain's CDR3 is CASSLRAGYSYNEQFF. CDR3 DNA: TGTGCCAGCAGTTTACGAGCGGGGTACTCCTACAATGAGCAGTTCTTC.

In its sample, this clone was seen a few times. The V and J genes are TRBV9 and TRBJ2-2, with a weak D call TRBD2 (5 bases). The CDR3 is made up of 16 amino acids. The germline CDR1 and CDR2 sequences are SGDLS and YYNGEE. V lost 0 bases, J lost 4 bases, and 13 bases lay in between. Here the CDR3 DNA reads TGTGCCAGCAGCGTAGGAGGGCGACAACCCACCGGGGAGCTGTTTTTT. This encodes CASSVGGRQPTGELFF.

The chain joins TRBV18 to TRBJ1-1, with D hard to call. The CDR3 has 14 amino acids. CDR1 KGHSH and CDR2 LQKENI come from the germline V gene. V was pared by 3 bases and J by 2 bases, with 10 bases between. The CDR3 protein is CASSPAMGNTEAFF. DNA of the CDR3: TGTGCCAGCTCACCCGCCATGGGTAACACTGAAGCTTTCTTT. The full variable domain, rest sourced from reference TRBV18 and TRBJ1-1, is NAGVMQNPRHLVRRRGQEARLRCSPMKGHSHVYWYRQLPEEGLKFMVYLQKENIIDESGMPKERFSAEFPKEGPSILRIQQVVRGDSAAYFCASSPAMGNTEAFFGQGTRLTVV.

A single count supports this clone. V usage is TRBV5-1 and J usage is TRBJ1-6; no firm D call. The V gene's germline CDR1 is SGHRS and CDR2 YFSETQ. There are 14 residues in the CDR3. Trimming took 2 bases from V and 10 from J, leaving 13 bases between them. The CDR3 spells CASSLGEQDSPLHF. The CDR3 DNA sequence: TGCGCCAGCAGCTTAGGTGAGCAGGACTCACCCCTCCACTTT.